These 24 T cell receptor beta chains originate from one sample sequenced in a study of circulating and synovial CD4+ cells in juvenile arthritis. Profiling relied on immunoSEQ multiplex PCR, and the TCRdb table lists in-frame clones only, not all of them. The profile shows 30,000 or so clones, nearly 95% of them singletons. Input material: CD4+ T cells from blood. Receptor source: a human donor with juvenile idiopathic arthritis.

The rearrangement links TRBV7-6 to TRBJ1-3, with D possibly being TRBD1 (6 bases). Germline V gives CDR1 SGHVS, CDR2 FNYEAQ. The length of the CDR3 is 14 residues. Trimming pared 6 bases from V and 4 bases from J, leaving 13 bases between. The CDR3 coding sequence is TGTGCCAGCAGTCCTGACAGGTTGGGAAACACCATATATTTT. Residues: CASSPDRLGNTIYF.

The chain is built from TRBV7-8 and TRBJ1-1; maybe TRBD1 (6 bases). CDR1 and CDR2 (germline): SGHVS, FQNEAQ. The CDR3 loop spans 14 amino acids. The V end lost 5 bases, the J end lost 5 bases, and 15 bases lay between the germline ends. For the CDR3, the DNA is TGTGCCAGCAGCCAGGGGTCGGGGGGAACTGAAGCTTTCTTT. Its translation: CASSQGSGGTEAFF. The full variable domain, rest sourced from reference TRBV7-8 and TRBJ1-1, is GAGVSQSPRYKVAKRGQDVALRCDPISGHVSLFWYQQALGQGPEFLTYFQNEAQLDKSGLPSDRFFAERPEGSVSTLKIQRTQQEDSAVYLCASSQGSGGTEAFFGQGTRLTVV.

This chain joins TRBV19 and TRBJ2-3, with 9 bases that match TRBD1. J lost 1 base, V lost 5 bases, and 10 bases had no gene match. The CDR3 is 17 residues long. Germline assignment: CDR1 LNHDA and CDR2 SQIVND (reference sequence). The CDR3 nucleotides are TGTGCCAGTAGTGCCTCACAGGGGGCTTCGGGCACAGATACGCAGTATTTT. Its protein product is CASSASQGASGTDTQYF.

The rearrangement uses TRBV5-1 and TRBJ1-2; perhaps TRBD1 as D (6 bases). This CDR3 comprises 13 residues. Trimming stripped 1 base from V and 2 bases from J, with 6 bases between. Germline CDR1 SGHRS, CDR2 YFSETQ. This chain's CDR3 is CASSLQGNYGYTF. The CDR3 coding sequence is TGCGCCAGCAGCTTGCAGGGGAACTATGGCTACACCTTC. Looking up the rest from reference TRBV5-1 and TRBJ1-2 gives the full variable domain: KAGVTQTPRYLIKTRGQQVTLSCSPISGHRSVSWYQQTPGQGLQFLFEYFSETQRNKGNFPGRFSGRQFSNSRSEMNVSTLELGDSALYLCASSLQGNYGYTFGSGTRLTVV.

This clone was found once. CDR3 nucleotides: TGTGCCAGCAGCCCCGGAGCCGCCGGAAACACCATATATTTT. It codes for CASSPGAAGNTIYF. The chain joins TRBV7-2 to TRBJ1-3; no clear D. Germline V CDR1 and CDR2: SGHTA, FQGNSA. The CDR3 is made up of 14 amino acids. The V end was cut by 5 bases, the J end by 4 bases, with 12 bases between.

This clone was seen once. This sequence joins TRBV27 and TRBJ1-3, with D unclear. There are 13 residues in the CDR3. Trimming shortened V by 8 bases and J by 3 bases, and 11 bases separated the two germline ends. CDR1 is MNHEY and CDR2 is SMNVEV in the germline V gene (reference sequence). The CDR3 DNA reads TGTGCCAGCGGGTGGGGAGGTGGAAACACCATATATTTT. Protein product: CASGWGGGNTIYF.

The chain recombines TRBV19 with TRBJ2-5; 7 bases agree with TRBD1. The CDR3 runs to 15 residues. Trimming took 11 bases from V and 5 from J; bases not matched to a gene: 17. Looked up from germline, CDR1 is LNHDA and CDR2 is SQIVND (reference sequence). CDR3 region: CARPTKTGFCETQYF. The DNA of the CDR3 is TGTGCCCGCCCCACCAAGACAGGGTTTTGTGAGACCCAGTACTTC.

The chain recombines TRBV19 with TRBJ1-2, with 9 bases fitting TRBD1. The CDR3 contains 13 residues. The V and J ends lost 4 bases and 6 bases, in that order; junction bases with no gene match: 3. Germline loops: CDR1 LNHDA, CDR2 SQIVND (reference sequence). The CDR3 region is CASSTGQGNGYTF. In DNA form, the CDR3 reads TGTGCCAGTAGTACTGGACAGGGGAATGGCTACACCTTC.

Here the CDR3 DNA reads TGTGCCAGCAGCTTATCTCGGGGTTTAGATGGCTACACCTTC. This gives the protein CASSLSRGLDGYTF. V and J are TRBV7-6 and TRBJ1-2; D is undetermined. Trimming pared 2 bases from V and 6 bases from J, leaving 13 bases between. Germline CDR1 reads SGHVS; CDR2 reads FNYEAQ. The CDR3 contains 14 residues.

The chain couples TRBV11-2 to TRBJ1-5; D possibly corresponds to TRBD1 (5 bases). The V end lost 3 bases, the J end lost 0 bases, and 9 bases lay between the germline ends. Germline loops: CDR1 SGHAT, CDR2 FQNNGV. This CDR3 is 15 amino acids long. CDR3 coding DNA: TGTGCCAGCAGCTTGGGGGGAGGTAGCAATCAGCCCCAGCATTTT. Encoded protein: CASSLGGGSNQPQHF. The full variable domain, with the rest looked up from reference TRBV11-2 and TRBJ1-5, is EAGVAQSPRYKIIEKRQSVAFWCNPISGHATLYWYQQILGQGPKLLIQFQNNGVVDDSQLPKDRFSAERLKGVDSTLKIQPAKLEDSAVYLCASSLGGGSNQPQHFGDGTRLSIL.

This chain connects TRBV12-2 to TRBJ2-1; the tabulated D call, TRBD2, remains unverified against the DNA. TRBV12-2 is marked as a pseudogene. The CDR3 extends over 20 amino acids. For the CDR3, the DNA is TGTGCAAGTCGCTTAGCTCCGGGGAAGGGGGAGGGTTGGTCCTACAATGAGCAGTTCTTC. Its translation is CASRLAPGKGEGWSYNEQFF.

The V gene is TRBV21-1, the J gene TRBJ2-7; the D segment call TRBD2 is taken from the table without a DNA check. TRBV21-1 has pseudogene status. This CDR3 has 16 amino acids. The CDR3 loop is CASTQRFFAYSYEQYF. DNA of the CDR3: TGTGCCAGCACCCAACGTTTCTTCGCCTACTCCTACGAGCAGTACTTC.

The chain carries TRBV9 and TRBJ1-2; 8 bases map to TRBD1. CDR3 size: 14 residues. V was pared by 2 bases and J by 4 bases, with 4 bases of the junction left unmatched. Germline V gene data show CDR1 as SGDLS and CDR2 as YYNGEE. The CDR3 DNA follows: TGTGCCAGCAGCGTCGGTACAGGGGGCTATGGCTACACCTTC. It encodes CASSVGTGGYGYTF.

The CDR3 region has the DNA TGCGCCAGCAGCACGGGACAGGGCGGGGAGACCCAGTACTTC. This encodes CASSTGQGGETQYF. The rearrangement joins TRBV5-1 to TRBJ2-5, with 9 bases that match TRBD1. The germline V gene encodes CDR1 SGHRS and CDR2 YFSETQ. V lost 4 bases and J lost 5; bases outside the gene matches: 6. This CDR3 contains 14 residues.

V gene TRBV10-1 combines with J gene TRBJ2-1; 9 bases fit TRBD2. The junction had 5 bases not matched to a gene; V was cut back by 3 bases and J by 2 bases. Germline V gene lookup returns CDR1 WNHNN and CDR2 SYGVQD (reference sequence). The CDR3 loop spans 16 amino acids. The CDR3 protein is CASSDSAGGPYNEQFF. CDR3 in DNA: TGCGCCAGCAGTGACTCAGCGGGAGGACCCTACAATGAGCAGTTCTTC.

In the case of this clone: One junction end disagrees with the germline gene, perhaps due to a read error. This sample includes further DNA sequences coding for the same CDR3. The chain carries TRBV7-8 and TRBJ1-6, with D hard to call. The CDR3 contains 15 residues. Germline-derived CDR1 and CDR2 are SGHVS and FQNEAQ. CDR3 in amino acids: CASSLGARLNSPLHF. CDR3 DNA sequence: TGTGCCAGCAGCTTAGGGGCCAGGCTTAATTCCCCCCTCCACTTT.

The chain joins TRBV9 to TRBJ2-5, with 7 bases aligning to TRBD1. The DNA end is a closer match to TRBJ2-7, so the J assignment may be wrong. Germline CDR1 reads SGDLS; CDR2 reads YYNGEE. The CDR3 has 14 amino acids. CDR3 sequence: CASSVAGGRYEQYF. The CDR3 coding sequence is TGTGCCAGCAGCGTAGCAGGGGGTCGCTACGAGCAGTACTTC.

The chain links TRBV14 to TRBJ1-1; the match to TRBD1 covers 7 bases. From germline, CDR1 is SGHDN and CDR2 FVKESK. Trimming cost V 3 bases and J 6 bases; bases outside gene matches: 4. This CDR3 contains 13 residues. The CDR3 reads CASSQHQGAEAFF. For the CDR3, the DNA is TGTGCCAGCAGCCAGCACCAGGGGGCTGAAGCTTTCTTT.

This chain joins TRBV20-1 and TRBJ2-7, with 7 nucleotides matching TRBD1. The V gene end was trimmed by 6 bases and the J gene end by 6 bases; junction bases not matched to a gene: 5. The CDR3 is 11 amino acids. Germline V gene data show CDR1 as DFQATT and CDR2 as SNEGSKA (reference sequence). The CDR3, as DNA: TGCAGTGCGTCTCACAGGGGCGAGCAGTACTTC. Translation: CSASHRGEQYF.

The CDR3 loop is CSARGRETQYF. The CDR3 nucleotides are TGCAGTGCTAGGGGGAGAGAGACCCAGTACTTC. The V gene is TRBV20-1, the J gene TRBJ2-5, with D possibly matching TRBD2 (5 bases). CDR1 DFQATT and CDR2 SNEGSKA come from the germline V gene (reference sequence). This CDR3 is 11 amino acids long. V was clipped by 3 bases and J by 4 bases, with 6 bases between them.

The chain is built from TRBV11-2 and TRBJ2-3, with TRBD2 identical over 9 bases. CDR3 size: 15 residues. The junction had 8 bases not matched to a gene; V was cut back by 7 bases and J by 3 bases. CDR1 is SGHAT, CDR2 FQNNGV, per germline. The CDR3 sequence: CASTTIGLATDTQYF. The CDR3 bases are TGTGCCAGCACCACCATCGGACTAGCGACAGATACGCAGTATTTT.

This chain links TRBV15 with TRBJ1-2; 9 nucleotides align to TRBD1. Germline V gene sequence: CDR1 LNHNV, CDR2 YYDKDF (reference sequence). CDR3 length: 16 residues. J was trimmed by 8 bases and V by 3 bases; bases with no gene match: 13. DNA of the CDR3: TGTGCCACCAGCAGGGATCCCGGGACAGGGAGCGGAGGCTACACCTTC. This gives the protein CATSRDPGTGSGGYTF.

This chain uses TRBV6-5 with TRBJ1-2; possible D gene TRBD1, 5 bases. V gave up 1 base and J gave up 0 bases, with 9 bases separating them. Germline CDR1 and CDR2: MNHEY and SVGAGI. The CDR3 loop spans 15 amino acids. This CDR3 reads CASSYLTGANYGYTF. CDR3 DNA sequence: TGTGCCAGCAGTTACTTAACAGGCGCTAACTATGGCTACACCTTC.

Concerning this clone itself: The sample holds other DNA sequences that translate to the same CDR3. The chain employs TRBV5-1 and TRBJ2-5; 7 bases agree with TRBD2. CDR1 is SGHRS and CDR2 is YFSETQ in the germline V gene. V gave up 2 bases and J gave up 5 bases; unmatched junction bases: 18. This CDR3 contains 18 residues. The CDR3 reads CASSFNIPGPAGGETQYF. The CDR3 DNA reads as TGCGCCAGCAGCTTCAATATACCTGGGCCCGCCGGGGGGGAGACCCAGTACTTC. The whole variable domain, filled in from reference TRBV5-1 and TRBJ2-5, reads KAGVTQTPRYLIKTRGQQVTLSCSPISGHRSVSWYQQTPGQGLQFLFEYFSETQRNKGNFPGRFSGRQFSNSRSEMNVSTLELGDSALYLCASSFNIPGPAGGETQYFGPGTRLLVL.